The 28 T cell receptor beta chains given below trace back to one sample, sequenced in a study of control samples from healthy donors and cancer patients. Profiled with immunoSEQ multiplex PCR; TCRdb holds only in-frame clones, not every one. Of approximately 190,000 clones in the sample, about 90% are singletons; the top ten hold around 1.9%. Sequences were obtained from blood. All receptors derive from a man aged 30 to 45 in good health.

The chain employs TRBV19 and TRBJ2-3; D gene uncertain. There are 16 residues in the CDR3. In germline, CDR1 is LNHDA, CDR2 SQIVND (reference sequence). Trimming pared 2 bases from V and 0 bases from J, leaving 12 bases between. The CDR3 coding sequence is TGTGCCAGTAGTATACCGACGGCCACTAGCACAGATACGCAGTATTTT. Translating it yields CASSIPTATSTDTQYF. Based on the CDR3 plus reference TRBV19 and TRBJ2-3, the full variable domain is DGGITQSPKYLFRKEGQNVTLSCEQNLNHDAMYWYRQDPGQGLRLIYYSQIVNDFQKGDIAEGYSVSREKKESFPLTVTSAQKNPTAFYLCASSIPTATSTDTQYFGPGTRLTVL.

V is TRBV14 and J is TRBJ2-4; possible D gene TRBD1, 5 bases. The CDR3 spans 14 residues. Germline lookup yields CDR1 SGHDN and CDR2 FVKESK. Trimming removed 0 bases from V and 7 bases from J, with 10 bases in between. The CDR3 DNA is TGTGCCAGCAGCCAAGACAGGGTGATGAACATTCAGTACTTC. It is translated as CASSQDRVMNIQYF.

This clone was counted a single time. This chain links TRBV30 with TRBJ1-4; TRBD1 might be the D (5 bases). The germline V gene has CDR1 GTSNPN and CDR2 SVGIG (reference sequence). The CDR3 has 13 amino acids. V was cut by 1 base and J by 6 bases, with 9 bases left in between. CDR3: CAWSAGGYEKLFF. Written as DNA, the CDR3 is TGTGCCTGGAGTGCCGGGGGTTATGAAAAACTGTTTTTT. The variable domain in full, completed from reference TRBV30 and TRBJ1-4, reads SQTIHQWPATLVQPVGSPLSLECTVEGTSNPNLYWYRQAAGRGLQLLFYSVGIGQISSEVPQNLSASRPQDRQFILSSKKLLLSDSGFYLCAWSAGGYEKLFFGSGTQLSVL.

The V gene is TRBV28, the J gene TRBJ1-4; D is unresolved. V was shortened by 2 bases and J by 3 bases, with 7 bases between the two germline ends. The CDR3 contains 14 residues. Germline V CDR1 and CDR2: MDHEN, SYDVKM. In DNA form, the CDR3 reads TGTGCCAGCAGTTTACGGGTTTCTAATGAAAAACTGTTTTTT. Residues: CASSLRVSNEKLFF.

This rearrangement joins TRBV18 to TRBJ2-3; D uncertain. The CDR3 runs to 14 residues. V was shortened by 3 bases and J by 2 bases, with 9 bases between the two germline ends. Germline loops: CDR1 KGHSH, CDR2 LQKENI. The CDR3 bases are TGTGCCAGCTCACCGGCCTCGGCCACAGATACGCAGTATTTT. Translated: CASSPASATDTQYF.

This clone was counted a single time. The CDR3 here is CASSQGQRGDYEQYF. The CDR3 DNA sequence: TGTGCCAGCAGCCAAGGCCAGCGGGGGGACTACGAGCAGTACTTC. V is TRBV4-2 and J is TRBJ2-7; 9 positions match TRBD2. V shed 1 base and J 3 bases; nucleotides not matched to a gene: 4. The germline gives CDR1 LGHNA, CDR2 YNFKEQ. This CDR3 is 15 amino acids long.

This sequence joins TRBV5-6 and TRBJ2-2, with unresolved D. The CDR3 has 14 residues. Germline V gene sequence: CDR1 SGHDT, CDR2 YYEEEE. Trimming took off 3 bases at V and 2 bases at J, with 8 bases between the two ends. DNA for the CDR3: TGTGCCAGCAGCTCCTTAATCAACACCGGGGAGCTGTTTTTT. This gives the protein CASSSLINTGELFF. Combining the CDR3 with reference TRBV5-6 and TRBJ2-2 gives the whole variable domain DAGVTQSPTHLIKTRGQQVTLRCSPKSGHDTVSWYQQALGQGPQFIFQYYEEEERQRGNFPDRFSGHQFPNYSSELNVNALLLGDSALYLCASSSLINTGELFFGEGSRLTVL.

This chain uses TRBV10-2 with TRBJ1-5; D possibly corresponds to TRBD1 (5 bases). This CDR3 is built from 14 residues. The V end was cut by 2 bases, the J end by 9 bases, with 14 bases between. In germline, CDR1 is WSHSY, CDR2 SAAADI. In DNA, the CDR3 is TGCGCCAGCAGTGAGACCCAATCGGGGGGGCCCCAGCATTTT. Translating it yields CASSETQSGGPQHF.

CDR3 DNA sequence: TGTGCCAGTAGTTCCTACAATGAGCAGTTCTTC. Protein sequence: CASSSYNEQFF. This sequence joins TRBV19 and TRBJ2-1; D uncertain. CDR3 length equals 11 residues. CDR1 is LNHDA, CDR2 SQIVND, per germline (reference sequence). V lost 5 bases, J lost 1 base, and 0 bases lay in between.

V usage is TRBV27 and J usage is TRBJ2-7; 8 bases align to TRBD1. This CDR3 region has 15 residues. Germline CDR1 reads MNHEY; CDR2 reads SMNVEV (reference sequence). The J segment lost 3 bases and the V segment lost 4 bases, leaving 8 bases of the junction unmatched. In nucleotides, the CDR3 is TGTGCCAGCAGTTCTCCGAGGACAGGGAACTACGAGCAGTACTTC. Translation gives CASSSPRTGNYEQYF.

This chain joins TRBV11-2 and TRBJ2-1; no clear D. The ends were cut back, 5 bases at V and 4 bases at J, with 18 bases in the middle. The CDR3 has 16 amino acids. CDR1 and CDR2 (germline): SGHAT, FQNNGV. For the CDR3, the DNA is TGTGCCAGCAGCCCCAGGTGGTCCAACGGATACAATGAGCAGTTCTTC. It translates to CASSPRWSNGYNEQFF. The full variable domain, completed using reference TRBV11-2 and TRBJ2-1, is EAGVAQSPRYKIIEKRQSVAFWCNPISGHATLYWYQQILGQGPKLLIQFQNNGVVDDSQLPKDRFSAERLKGVDSTLKIQPAKLEDSAVYLCASSPRWSNGYNEQFFGPGTRLTVL.

The rearrangement links TRBV27 to TRBJ1-5, with TRBD1 matching 8 bases. Per the germline V gene, CDR1 is MNHEY and CDR2 is SMNVEV (reference sequence). Losses at the gene ends were 0 bases for V and 6 bases for J; bases not matched to a gene: 1. This CDR3 spans 14 amino acids. The CDR3 sequence is CASSLSQGAQPQHF. In DNA form, the CDR3 reads TGTGCCAGCAGTTTATCCCAGGGGGCTCAGCCCCAGCATTTT.

This sequence joins TRBV5-6 and TRBJ1-6, with no clear D. The germline gives CDR1 SGHDT, CDR2 YYEEEE. This CDR3 is built from 13 residues. Between the trimmed V and J ends, which lost 4 bases and 8 bases, there was a span of 10 bases. CDR3 bases: TGTGCCAGCAGCCTCACAACCTATTCACCCCTCCACTTT. Translated: CASSLTTYSPLHF.

The chain couples TRBV7-2 to TRBJ2-1; TRBD2 matches 9 bases. This CDR3 is 18 amino acids long. Trimming cost V 0 bases and J 4 bases; bases outside gene matches: 10. CDR1 is SGHTA and CDR2 is FQGNSA in the germline V gene. CDR3 loop: CASSLALLGGGDYNEQFF. For the CDR3, the DNA is TGTGCCAGCAGCTTAGCGCTTTTGGGCGGGGGGGATTACAATGAGCAGTTCTTC.

J is TRBJ2-6 and V is TRBV27; 7 positions match TRBD1. CDR3 length: 17 amino acids. The V gene end was trimmed by 6 bases and the J gene end by 0 bases; junction bases not matched to a gene: 8. CDR1 is MNHEY, CDR2 SMNVEV, per germline (reference sequence). For the CDR3, the DNA is TGTGCCAGCAGCGGACAGGTCCTATCCTCTGGGGCCAACGTCCTGACTTTC. Translated, it gives CASSGQVLSSGANVLTF.

This chain joins TRBV12-3 or TRBV12-4 and TRBJ2-3, with no clear D. V lost 3 bases to trimming and J lost 3 bases, with 7 bases between them. This CDR3 spans 13 amino acids. CDR3 in DNA: TGTGCCAGCAGTTTGGATTCTACAGATACGCAGTATTTT. This sequence encodes CASSLDSTDTQYF.

The V call is TRBV21-1, the J call TRBJ1-6; TRBD1, the D gene given by the table, was not confirmed from the DNA. TRBV21-1 is a recognized pseudogene. CDR3 length: 16 residues. For the CDR3, the DNA is TGTGCCAGCAGCAAGGGGCATGACTCCTATAATTCACCCCTCCACTTT. Its translation: CASSKGHDSYNSPLHF.

The CDR3 coding sequence is TGTGCCAGCAGCTTCGCAGGTCCCCCCGGGGAGCTGTTTTTT. It encodes CASSFAGPPGELFF. The chain is built from TRBV14 and TRBJ2-2; D remains ambiguous. The length of the CDR3 is 14 residues. Trimming stripped 5 bases from V and 6 bases from J, with 13 bases between. Germline V gene data show CDR1 as SGHDN and CDR2 as FVKESK.

V and J are TRBV19 and TRBJ2-7; a possible D gene is TRBD1 (6 bases). This CDR3 is built from 14 residues. Germline CDR1 is LNHDA and CDR2 is SQIVND (reference sequence). V was trimmed by 5 bases and J by 3 bases, leaving 14 bases between them. The CDR3 nucleotides are TGTGCCAGTAGTCCCCGGGGACAAGGCTACGAGCAGTACTTC. It specifies CASSPRGQGYEQYF.

This clone was seen a handful of times. This chain links TRBV2 with TRBJ2-1, with TRBD2 matching 13 bases. Germline assignment: CDR1 SNHLY and CDR2 FYNNEI. This CDR3 spans 15 amino acids. J gave up 6 bases and V 7 bases, and 6 bases lay outside the gene matches. The DNA for the CDR3 is TGTGCCAGCACCGAATGGACTAGCGGGGGCAATGAGCAGTTCTTC. Protein: CASTEWTSGGNEQFF.

The chain recombines TRBV4-1 with TRBJ2-1, with TRBD1 matching 11 bases. Germline loops: CDR1 MGHRA, CDR2 YSYEKL. V was clipped by 5 bases and J by 4 bases; unmatched bases: 7. This CDR3 region has 16 residues. CDR3 in amino acids: CASSAEGQGVYNEQFF. The CDR3 DNA reads TGCGCCAGCAGCGCCGAGGGACAGGGGGTTTACAATGAGCAGTTCTTC.

Only one count was recorded for this clone. V and J are TRBV10-3 and TRBJ1-1; D is uncertain. Germline V gene data show CDR1 as ENHRY and CDR2 as SYGVKD. Trimming stripped 3 bases from V and 4 bases from J, with 6 bases between. CDR3 length equals 12 residues. The CDR3 loop reads CAISERSTEAFF. The CDR3, as DNA: TGTGCCATCAGTGAAAGGAGCACTGAAGCTTTCTTT.

As DNA, the CDR3 is TGTGCCAGTACCCCGCCAAGTCGGGGGGTACTTGGCTACACCTTC. Protein sequence: CASTPPSRGVLGYTF. The J gene is TRBJ1-2, the V gene TRBV19; D is possibly TRBD1 (5 bases). The CDR3 sequence is 15 residues long. Trimming removed 7 bases from V and 7 bases from J, with 22 bases in between. The germline gives CDR1 LNHDA, CDR2 SQIVND (reference sequence).

The rearrangement links TRBV7-9 to TRBJ2-1; D could derive from TRBD1 or TRBD2 (6 bases each). The CDR3 sequence is 15 residues long. Per germline, CDR1 SEHNR and CDR2 FQNEAQ (reference sequence). Trimming left V 2 bases short and J 7 bases short, with 15 bases between. In DNA form, the CDR3 reads TGTGCCAGCAGCTTATGGGGGGCGGATAAAAATGAGCAGTTCTTC. Encoded protein: CASSLWGADKNEQFF.

This clone appeared a single time. The V gene is TRBV2, the J gene TRBJ2-1; D may be TRBD2 (6 bases). This CDR3 contains 15 residues. The V end was cut by 2 bases, the J end by 2 bases, with 10 bases between. The V gene's germline CDR1 is SNHLY and CDR2 FYNNEI. The CDR3 spells CASSEMGGTYNEQFF. In DNA, the CDR3 is TGTGCCAGCAGTGAAATGGGGGGAACCTACAATGAGCAGTTCTTC.

The chain carries TRBV30 and TRBJ1-2; 8 bases map to TRBD1. V lost 7 bases and J lost 8; bases outside the gene matches: 12. The germline CDR1 and CDR2 sequences are GTSNPN and SVGIG (reference sequence). The CDR3 extends over 13 amino acids. The CDR3 here is CAFTADRGGGYTF. The DNA of the CDR3 is TGTGCCTTTACCGCTGACAGGGGTGGCGGCTACACCTTC.

The chain couples TRBV28 to TRBJ1-1; D might be TRBD1 (5 bases). Looked up from germline, CDR1 is MDHEN and CDR2 is SYDVKM. The CDR3 contains 13 residues. V was trimmed by 2 bases and J by 5 bases, leaving 9 bases between them. The CDR3 DNA sequence: TGTGCCAGCAGTTTAGTTCAGGGAACTGAAGCTTTCTTT. Encoded protein: CASSLVQGTEAFF.

The J gene is TRBJ1-1, the V gene TRBV5-1; no definite D call. The CDR3 sequence is 14 residues long. Germline CDR1 SGHRS, CDR2 YFSETQ. V lost 0 bases and J 1 base, leaving 7 bases between the germline ends. The CDR3: CASSLASENTEAFF. CDR3 bases: TGCGCCAGCAGCTTGGCCAGTGAGAACACTGAAGCTTTCTTT.